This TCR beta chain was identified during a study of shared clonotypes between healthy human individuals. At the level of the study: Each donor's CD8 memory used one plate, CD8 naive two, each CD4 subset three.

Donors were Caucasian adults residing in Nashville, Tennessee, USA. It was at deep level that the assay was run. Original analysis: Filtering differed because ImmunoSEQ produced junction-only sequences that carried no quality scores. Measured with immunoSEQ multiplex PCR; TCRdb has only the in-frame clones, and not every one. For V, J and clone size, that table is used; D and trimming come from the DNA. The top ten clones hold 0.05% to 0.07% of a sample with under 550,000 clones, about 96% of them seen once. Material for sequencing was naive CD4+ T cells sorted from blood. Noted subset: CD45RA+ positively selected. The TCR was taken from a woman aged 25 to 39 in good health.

As DNA, the CDR3 is TGTGCCAGCAGCGGGGGGGACAGGGGGCCCTACGAGCAGTACTTC. It yields the protein CASSGGDRGPYEQYF. This rearrangement joins TRBV5-4 to TRBJ2-7, with 12 bases identical to TRBD1. Germline V gene sequence: CDR1 SGHNT, CDR2 YYREEE (reference sequence). This CDR3 is built from 15 residues. Unmatched junction bases numbered 4, after V lost 4 bases and J lost 2 bases.